The 27 T cell receptor beta chains below come from one sample, sequenced in a study of post-analysis software for immune sequencing data. Study-wide points: When patients were compared with controls, about five TRBV segments were more frequent, TRBV5-6, TRBV5-1 and TRBV20-1 among them.

No antigen has been assigned to these receptors. Unique molecular identifiers tagged the TCR beta cDNA libraries. TCRdb processed the PCR reads anew with MiXCR; each CDR3 protein has one entry. The table includes about 820,000 distinct CDR3 sequences, about 53% detected once. Sequencing used blood. All receptors come from a girl aged 10 to 17 with multiple sclerosis.

The chain links TRBV4-1 to TRBJ1-2; D gene ambiguous. Germline CDR1 and CDR2: MGHRA and YSYEKL. CDR3 length: 14 amino acids. The V end lost 0 bases, the J end lost 7 bases, and 12 bases lay between the germline ends. CDR3 in DNA: TGCGCCAGCAGCCAAGATGGGGTTTCAAGTGGCTACACCTTC. The encoded protein is CASSQDGVSSGYTF.

The chain employs TRBV7-6 and TRBJ2-1; D is unclear. Trimming left V 1 base short and J 8 bases short, with 21 bases between. This CDR3 contains 17 residues. Per germline, CDR1 SGHVS and CDR2 FNYEAQ. CDR3 loop: CASSLVGQARMDYEQFF. In DNA, the CDR3 is TGTGCCAGCAGCTTAGTCGGGCAGGCCCGCATGGATTATGAGCAGTTCTTC.

The rearrangement uses TRBV11-2 and TRBJ2-7, with 11 bases that match TRBD1. Germline CDR1 reads SGHAT; CDR2 reads FQNNGV. This CDR3 has 17 residues. V trimming: 5 bases; J trimming: 7 bases; junction bases outside the gene matches: 16. DNA for the CDR3: TGTGCCAGCAGCCACCAGGGACAGGGGGTTACCTACAATGAGCAGTACTTC. It yields the protein CASSHQGQGVTYNEQYF.

V and J are TRBV7-9 and TRBJ2-3; D possibly uses TRBD1 or TRBD2 (5 bases each). CDR1 is SEHNR, CDR2 FQNEAQ, per germline (reference sequence). This CDR3 comprises 13 residues. The V end was cut by 3 bases, the J end by 9 bases, with 13 bases between. The CDR3 region has the DNA TGTGCCAGCAGCTTTACGATCGAGGGGACGCAGTATTTT. Amino acids: CASSFTIEGTQYF.

The chain carries TRBV20-1 and TRBJ2-1, with 15 bases that match TRBD2. The germline gives CDR1 DFQATT, CDR2 SNEGSKA (reference sequence). Trimming cost V 5 bases and J 0 bases; bases outside gene matches: 8. CDR3 length: 18 amino acids. This CDR3 reads CSASGLAGGSVSYNEQFF. DNA for the CDR3: TGCAGTGCTTCCGGACTAGCGGGGGGGAGCGTCTCCTACAATGAGCAGTTCTTC.

The rearrangement uses TRBV10-3 and TRBJ1-6; perhaps TRBD1 as D (6 bases). This CDR3 has 17 amino acids. Trimming removed 5 bases from V and 2 bases from J, with 16 bases in between. CDR1 is ENHRY and CDR2 is SYGVKD in the germline V gene. In nucleotides, the CDR3 is TGTGCCATCAGTAACCTAGGACAGCCAACCTATAATTCACCCCTCCACTTT. Its translation: CAISNLGQPTYNSPLHF.

The CDR3 nucleotides are TGTGCCAGCAGTATGGGGGTATCCTACGAGCAGTACTTC. It translates to CASSMGVSYEQYF. The V gene is TRBV2, the J gene TRBJ2-7; D could derive from TRBD1 or TRBD2 (5 bases each). The germline CDR1 and CDR2 sequences are SNHLY and FYNNEI. The V and J ends lost 5 bases and 1 base respectively, with 9 bases between them. The CDR3 runs to 13 residues.

As DNA, the CDR3 is TGCGCCAGCAGCTCGGGAATGGAGTTCGAAGAGTACTTC. Translating gives CASSSGMEFEEYF. The chain couples TRBV5-1 to TRBJ2-7; a weak D match, TRBD2 (5 bases). Trimming took off 3 bases at V and 11 bases at J, with 18 bases between the two ends. The CDR3 covers 13 residues. Germline V gene lookup returns CDR1 SGHRS and CDR2 YFSETQ.

V is TRBV7-6 and J is TRBJ2-1; 7 bases agree with TRBD1. CDR1 and CDR2 from the germline V gene are SGHVS and FNYEAQ. The V and J ends lost 5 bases and 9 bases, in that order; junction bases with no gene match: 10. The CDR3 loop spans 14 amino acids. The CDR3 spells CASSVRQGVGEQFF. Here the CDR3 DNA reads TGTGCCAGCAGCGTTCGACAGGGCGTCGGTGAGCAGTTCTTC.

The rearrangement uses TRBV3-1 and TRBJ1-6, with D possibly being TRBD1 (5 bases). This CDR3 is 15 amino acids long. V lost 7 bases to trimming and J lost 6 bases, with 16 bases between them. Germline lookup yields CDR1 LGHDT and CDR2 YNNKEL (reference sequence). The DNA for the CDR3 is TGTGCCAGCATGGGACGGCTCGGAGGTAATTCACCCCTCCACTTT. Encoded protein: CASMGRLGGNSPLHF.

V gene TRBV20-1 combines with J gene TRBJ2-7, with 15 bases that match TRBD2. The V segment lost 3 bases and the J segment 7 bases; nucleotides outside the gene matches: 4. The CDR3 is made up of 14 amino acids. CDR1 and CDR2 (germline): DFQATT, SNEGSKA (reference sequence). The CDR3 reads CSARGLAGGEEQYF. In DNA form, the CDR3 reads TGCAGTGCTAGGGGACTAGCGGGAGGTGAAGAGCAGTACTTC.

The chain couples TRBV6-6 to TRBJ2-2; D not certain. Germline CDR1 reads MNHNY; CDR2 reads SVGAGI (reference sequence). V gave up 7 bases and J gave up 8 bases, with 8 bases separating them. This CDR3 has 11 residues. The CDR3 reads CASTPRGELFF. CDR3 nucleotide sequence: TGTGCCAGCACCCCCCGAGGGGAGCTGTTTTTT.

This CDR3 reads CSARGRNREGTDTQYF. The CDR3 coding sequence is TGCAGTGCTAGAGGTCGTAACCGGGAGGGAACAGATACGCAGTATTTT. V is TRBV20-1 and J is TRBJ2-3; TRBD2 aligns across 8 bases. V shed 1 base, J shed 3 bases, and the junction held 9 bases outside the gene matches. Germline CDR1 DFQATT, CDR2 SNEGSKA (reference sequence). The CDR3 covers 16 residues.

The V and J genes are TRBV6-2 or TRBV6-3 and TRBJ2-5; 9 bases are shared with TRBD2. The V gene's germline CDR1 is MNHEY and CDR2 SVGEGT. The CDR3 runs to 14 residues. The V gene end was trimmed by 6 bases and the J gene end by 5 bases; junction bases not matched to a gene: 7. Here the CDR3 DNA reads TGTGCCAGCAGCTTAGCGGGAGAGCTCGAGACCCAGTACTTC. This sequence encodes CASSLAGELETQYF.

The chain employs TRBV30 and TRBJ2-1; D gene ambiguous. V shed 3 bases and J shed 3 bases, with 6 bases lying between them. Germline CDR1 reads GTSNPN; CDR2 reads SVGIG (reference sequence). The CDR3 loop spans 12 amino acids. CDR3 coding DNA: TGTGCCTGGAGAGGCGGCTACAATGAGCAGTTCTTC. The encoded protein is CAWRGGYNEQFF.

This clonotype has only a few counts. This chain links TRBV6-5 with TRBJ2-1; D possibly uses TRBD1 or TRBD2 (5 bases each). V lost 7 bases and J 7 bases, leaving 17 bases between the germline ends. Looked up from germline, CDR1 is MNHEY and CDR2 is SVGAGI. This CDR3 has 14 amino acids. The CDR3 protein is CASTEGSGLNEQFF. CDR3 DNA: TGTGCCAGCACTGAGGGGAGCGGTTTGAATGAGCAGTTCTTC.

This clonotype was seen a few times. V gene TRBV19 combines with J gene TRBJ2-7; a possible D gene is TRBD1 (6 bases). CDR3 size: 13 residues. Trimming took 5 bases from V and 3 from J, leaving 11 bases between them. Per the germline V gene, CDR1 is LNHDA and CDR2 is SQIVND (reference sequence). This chain's CDR3 is CASSSTGYYEQYF. The CDR3 coding sequence is TGTGCCAGTAGTTCCACAGGGTACTACGAGCAGTACTTC. The variable domain in full, completed from reference TRBV19 and TRBJ2-7, reads DGGITQSPKYLFRKEGQNVTLSCEQNLNHDAMYWYRQDPGQGLRLIYYSQIVNDFQKGDIAEGYSVSREKKESFPLTVTSAQKNPTAFYLCASSSTGYYEQYFGPGTRLTVT.

The chain uses TRBV5-1 and TRBJ2-3; 8 bases fit TRBD2. V shed 0 bases and J 5 bases; nucleotides not matched to a gene: 5. Germline loops: CDR1 SGHRS, CDR2 YFSETQ. This CDR3 region has 15 residues. The DNA for the CDR3 is TGCGCCAGCAGCTTGGCGGGGGGGCTTGGAGATACGCAGTATTTT. The encoded protein is CASSLAGGLGDTQYF.

The V call is TRBV9, the J call TRBJ2-1; D gene unclear. Germline V gene lookup returns CDR1 SGDLS and CDR2 YYNGEE. The CDR3 totals 18 residues. V was trimmed by 4 bases and J by 5 bases, leaving 25 bases between them. The CDR3 coding sequence is TGTGCCAGCAGCCCATCGCCCCGGAAGGCAGCCATAAACAATGAGCAGTTCTTC. Translating it yields CASSPSPRKAAINNEQFF.

The chain recombines TRBV28 with TRBJ1-5, with D possibly being TRBD1 (5 bases). Trimming took off 5 bases at V and 0 bases at J, with 11 bases between the two ends. The germline V gene has CDR1 MDHEN and CDR2 SYDVKM. CDR3 size: 15 residues. The CDR3 loop is CASSQGGYSNQPQHF. The CDR3 coding sequence is TGTGCCAGCAGTCAGGGTGGTTATAGCAATCAGCCCCAGCATTTT.

The CDR3 nucleotides read TGTGCCAGCAGCCCAGGGCGGGGGGCGAAGGGAGAGACCCAGTACTTC. It encodes CASSPGRGAKGETQYF. This chain links TRBV11-2 with TRBJ2-5; 8 positions agree with TRBD2. This CDR3 comprises 16 residues. With 5 bases clipped from V and 4 bases from J, the junction kept 12 bases outside the gene matches. Looked up from germline, CDR1 is SGHAT and CDR2 is FQNNGV.

This chain uses TRBV7-8 with TRBJ1-5, with D hard to call. The V end was cut by 2 bases, the J end by 1 base, with 12 bases between. The germline gives CDR1 SGHVS, CDR2 FQNEAQ. The CDR3 sequence is 16 residues long. The DNA for the CDR3 is TGTGCCAGCAGCTTACCCCCGCTCACAAGCAATCAGCCCCAGCATTTT. Protein product: CASSLPPLTSNQPQHF. Filled out from reference TRBV7-8 and TRBJ1-5, the complete variable domain reads GAGVSQSPRYKVAKRGQDVALRCDPISGHVSLFWYQQALGQGPEFLTYFQNEAQLDKSGLPSDRFFAERPEGSVSTLKIQRTQQEDSAVYLCASSLPPLTSNQPQHFGDGTRLSIL.

The J gene is TRBJ2-7, the V gene TRBV12-3 or TRBV12-4; tentative D call: TRBD2 (6 bases). With 5 bases removed from V and 2 bases from J, the gap between germline ends came to 16 bases. The CDR3 is 15 amino acids. CDR3 loop: CASSRSGGRTYEQYF. DNA of the CDR3: TGTGCCAGCAGTAGAAGTGGGGGGAGGACCTACGAGCAGTACTTC.

This clonotype has just a few counts. The chain couples TRBV7-2 to TRBJ1-5; D not certain. Looked up from germline, CDR1 is SGHTA and CDR2 is FQGNSA. Trimming took 5 bases from V and 0 from J, leaving 17 bases between them. The CDR3 contains 17 residues. The CDR3 here is CASSPNWGSYSNQPQHF. DNA of the CDR3: TGTGCCAGCAGCCCCAATTGGGGTAGCTATAGCAATCAGCCCCAGCATTTT. The whole variable domain, filled in from reference TRBV7-2 and TRBJ1-5, reads GAGVSQSPSNKVTEKGKDVELRCDPISGHTALYWYRQSLGQGLEFLIYFQGNSAPDKSGLPSDRFSAERTGGSVSTLTIQRTQQEDSAVYLCASSPNWGSYSNQPQHFGDGTRLSIL.

This clonotype appeared a few times. The rearrangement uses TRBV5-4 and TRBJ2-7; D is unresolved. Trimming took off 4 bases at V and 3 bases at J, with 14 bases between the two ends. The CDR3 length is 14 residues. CDR1 and CDR2 (germline): SGHNT, YYREEE (reference sequence). The CDR3 DNA reads TGTGCCAGCAGCGTCCAGTCACGGAACTACGAGCAGTACTTC. This translates into CASSVQSRNYEQYF.

This clonotype was seen a few times. The chain combines TRBV4-1 with TRBJ2-3; D is ambiguous. The CDR3 length is 15 residues. Germline-derived CDR1 and CDR2 are MGHRA and YSYEKL. Trimming removed 1 base at V and 4 bases at J, with 12 bases between. CDR3 sequence: CASSQGTASPDTQYF. The CDR3 nucleotides are TGCGCCAGCAGCCAAGGTACGGCTTCGCCAGATACGCAGTATTTT.

The rearrangement uses TRBV2 and TRBJ1-1, with TRBD1 matching 10 bases. In germline, CDR1 is SNHLY, CDR2 FYNNEI. This CDR3 contains 18 residues. The junction had 12 bases not matched to a gene; V was cut back by 1 base and J by 4 bases. Here the CDR3 reads CASSEGQGALAEGTEAFF. For the CDR3, the DNA is TGTGCCAGCAGTGAAGGACAGGGGGCCCTAGCGGAGGGCACTGAAGCTTTCTTT.